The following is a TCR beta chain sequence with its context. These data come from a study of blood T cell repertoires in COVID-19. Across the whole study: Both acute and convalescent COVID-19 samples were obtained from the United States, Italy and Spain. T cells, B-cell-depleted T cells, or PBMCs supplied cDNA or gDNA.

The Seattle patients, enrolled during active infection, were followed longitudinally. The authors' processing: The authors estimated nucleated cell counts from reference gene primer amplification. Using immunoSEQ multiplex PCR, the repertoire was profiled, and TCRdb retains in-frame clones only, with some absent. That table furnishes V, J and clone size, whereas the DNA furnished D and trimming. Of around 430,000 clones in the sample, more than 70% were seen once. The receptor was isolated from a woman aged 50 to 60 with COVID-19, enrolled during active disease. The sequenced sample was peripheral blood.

CDR3 DNA sequence: TGCGCCAGCAGCCAAGATGGAAGAGGAGGGTCGGGCGAGCAGTACTTC. Translating it yields CASSQDGRGGSGEQYF. The chain is built from TRBV4-1 and TRBJ2-7; D might be TRBD2 (6 bases). Per the germline V gene, CDR1 is MGHRA and CDR2 is YSYEKL. Between the trimmed V and J ends, which lost 0 bases and 6 bases, there was a span of 18 bases. This CDR3 spans 16 amino acids.